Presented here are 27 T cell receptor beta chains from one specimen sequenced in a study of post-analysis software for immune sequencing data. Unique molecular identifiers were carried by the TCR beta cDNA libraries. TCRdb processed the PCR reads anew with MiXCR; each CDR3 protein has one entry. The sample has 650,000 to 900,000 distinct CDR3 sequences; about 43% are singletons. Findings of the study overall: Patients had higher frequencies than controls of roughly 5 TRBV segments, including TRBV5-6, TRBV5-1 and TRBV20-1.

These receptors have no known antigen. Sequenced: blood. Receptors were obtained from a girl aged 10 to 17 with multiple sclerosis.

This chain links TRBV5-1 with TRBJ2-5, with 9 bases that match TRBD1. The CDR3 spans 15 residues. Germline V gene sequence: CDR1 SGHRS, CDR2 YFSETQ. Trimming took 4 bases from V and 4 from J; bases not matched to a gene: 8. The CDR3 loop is CASSPQGAEGETQYF. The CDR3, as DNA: TGCGCCAGCAGCCCACAGGGGGCGGAAGGAGAGACCCAGTACTTC.

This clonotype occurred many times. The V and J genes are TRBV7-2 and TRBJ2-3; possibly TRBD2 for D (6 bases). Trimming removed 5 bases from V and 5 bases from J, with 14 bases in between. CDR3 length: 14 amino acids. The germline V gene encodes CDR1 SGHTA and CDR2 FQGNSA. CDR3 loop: CASSPGPGGDTQYF. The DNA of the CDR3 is TGTGCCAGCAGCCCCGGGCCCGGGGGAGATACGCAGTATTTT.

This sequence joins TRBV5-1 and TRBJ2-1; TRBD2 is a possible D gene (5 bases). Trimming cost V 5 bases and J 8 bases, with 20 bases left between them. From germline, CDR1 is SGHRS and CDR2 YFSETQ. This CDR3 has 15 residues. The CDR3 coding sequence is TGCGCCAGCAGGGTACGGGATACCCGTATGGATGAGCAGTTCTTC. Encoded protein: CASRVRDTRMDEQFF.

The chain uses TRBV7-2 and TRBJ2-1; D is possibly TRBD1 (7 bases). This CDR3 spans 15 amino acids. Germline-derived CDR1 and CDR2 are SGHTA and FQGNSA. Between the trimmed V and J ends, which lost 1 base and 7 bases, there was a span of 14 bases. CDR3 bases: TGTGCCAGCAGCTTAGGTCAGGGGGGACGAAATGAGCAGTTCTTC. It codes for CASSLGQGGRNEQFF.

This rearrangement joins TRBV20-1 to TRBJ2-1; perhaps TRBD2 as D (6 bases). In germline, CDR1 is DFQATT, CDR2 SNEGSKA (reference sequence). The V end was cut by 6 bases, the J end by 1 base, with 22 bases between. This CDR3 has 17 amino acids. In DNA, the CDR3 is TGCAGTGCCGGGGGAACGATAGCGGAGACGTCCTACAATGAGCAGTTCTTC. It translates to CSAGGTIAETSYNEQFF.

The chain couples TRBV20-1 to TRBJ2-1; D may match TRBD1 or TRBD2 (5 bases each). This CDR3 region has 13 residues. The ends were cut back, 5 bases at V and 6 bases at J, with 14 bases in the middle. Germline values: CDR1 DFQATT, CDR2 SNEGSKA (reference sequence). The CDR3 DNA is TGCAGTGCTCGCTTGGGGACCAGCAATGAGCAGTTCTTC. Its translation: CSARLGTSNEQFF.

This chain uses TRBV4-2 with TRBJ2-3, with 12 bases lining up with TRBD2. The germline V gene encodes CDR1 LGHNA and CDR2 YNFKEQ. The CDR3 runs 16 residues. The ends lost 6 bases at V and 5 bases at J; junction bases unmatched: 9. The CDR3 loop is CASRPSGRASGDTQYF. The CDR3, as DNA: TGTGCCAGCAGGCCTAGCGGGAGGGCCTCGGGAGATACGCAGTATTTT.

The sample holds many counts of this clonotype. The CDR3 nucleotides read TGTGCCAGCAGTTTGGCAGGGGTTGAAAAACTGTTTTTT. Its translation: CASSLAGVEKLFF. The gene calls are TRBV12-3 or TRBV12-4 and TRBJ1-4; a possible D gene is TRBD1 (6 bases). The V end lost 3 bases, the J end lost 7 bases, and 9 bases lay between the germline ends. The CDR3 contains 13 residues.

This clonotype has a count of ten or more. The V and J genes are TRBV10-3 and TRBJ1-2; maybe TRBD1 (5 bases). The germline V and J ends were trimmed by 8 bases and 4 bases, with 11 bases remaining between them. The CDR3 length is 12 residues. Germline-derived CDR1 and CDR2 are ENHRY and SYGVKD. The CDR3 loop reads CAIGGGIYGYTF. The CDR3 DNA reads TGTGCCATCGGTGGGGGAATCTATGGCTACACCTTC.

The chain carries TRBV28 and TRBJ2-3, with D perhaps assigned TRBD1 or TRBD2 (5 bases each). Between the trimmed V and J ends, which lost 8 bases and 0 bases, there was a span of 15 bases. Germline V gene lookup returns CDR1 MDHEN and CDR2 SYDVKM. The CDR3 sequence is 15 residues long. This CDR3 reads CASVDSGASTDTQYF. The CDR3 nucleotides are TGTGCCAGCGTAGACTCCGGGGCTAGCACAGATACGCAGTATTTT.

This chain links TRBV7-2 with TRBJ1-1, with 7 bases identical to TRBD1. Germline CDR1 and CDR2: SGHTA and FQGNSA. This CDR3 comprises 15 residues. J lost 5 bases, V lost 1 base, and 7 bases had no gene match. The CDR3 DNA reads TGTGCCAGCAGCTTAGGGGCAGGGGGATGGACTGAAGCTTTCTTT. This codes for CASSLGAGGWTEAFF.

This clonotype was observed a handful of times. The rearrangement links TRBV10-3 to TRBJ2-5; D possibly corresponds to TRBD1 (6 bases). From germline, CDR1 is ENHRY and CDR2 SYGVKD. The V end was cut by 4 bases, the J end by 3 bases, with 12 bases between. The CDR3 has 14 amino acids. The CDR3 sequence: CAISAQGFEETQYF. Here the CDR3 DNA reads TGTGCCATCAGTGCCCAGGGGTTTGAAGAGACCCAGTACTTC.

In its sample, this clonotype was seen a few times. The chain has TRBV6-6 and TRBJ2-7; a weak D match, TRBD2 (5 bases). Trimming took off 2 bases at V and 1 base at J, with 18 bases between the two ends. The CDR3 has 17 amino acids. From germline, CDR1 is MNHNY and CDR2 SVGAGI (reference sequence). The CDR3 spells CASSYLRARRGSYEQYF. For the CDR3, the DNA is TGTGCCAGCAGTTACCTCCGGGCGAGAAGAGGGTCCTACGAGCAGTACTTC.

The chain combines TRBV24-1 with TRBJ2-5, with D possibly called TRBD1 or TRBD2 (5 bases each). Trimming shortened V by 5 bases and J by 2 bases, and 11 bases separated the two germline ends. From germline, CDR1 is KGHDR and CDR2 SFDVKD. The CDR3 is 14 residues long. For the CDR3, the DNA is TGTGCCACCAGTGCCACGGGGCCACAAGAGACCCAGTACTTC. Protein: CATSATGPQETQYF.

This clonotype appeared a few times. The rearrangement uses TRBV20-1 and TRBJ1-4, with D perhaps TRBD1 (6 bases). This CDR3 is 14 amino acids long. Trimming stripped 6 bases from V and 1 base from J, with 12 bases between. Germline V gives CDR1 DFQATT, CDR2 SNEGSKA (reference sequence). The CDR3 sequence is CSAARGQTNEKLFF. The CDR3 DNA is TGCAGTGCCGCACGGGGACAAACTAATGAAAAACTGTTTTTT.

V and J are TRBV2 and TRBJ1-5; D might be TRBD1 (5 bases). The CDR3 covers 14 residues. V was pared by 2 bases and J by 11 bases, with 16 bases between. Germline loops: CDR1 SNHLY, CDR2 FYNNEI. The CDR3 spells CASSETQGGSTQHF. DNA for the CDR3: TGTGCCAGCAGTGAAACCCAGGGCGGTAGTACCCAGCATTTT. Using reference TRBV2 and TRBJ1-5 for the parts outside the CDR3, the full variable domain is EPEVTQTPSHQVTQMGQEVILRCVPISNHLYFYWYRQILGQKVEFLVSFYNNEISEKSEIFDDQFSVERPDGSNFTLKIRSTKLEDSAMYFCASSETQGGSTQHFGDGTRLSIL.

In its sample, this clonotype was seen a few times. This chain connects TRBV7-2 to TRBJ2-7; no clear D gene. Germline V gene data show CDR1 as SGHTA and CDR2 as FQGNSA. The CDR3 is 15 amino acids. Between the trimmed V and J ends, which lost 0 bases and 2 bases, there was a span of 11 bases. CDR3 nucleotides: TGTGCCAGCAGCTTAGCGCTGGAACCTGCCTACGAGCAGTACTTC. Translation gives CASSLALEPAYEQYF.

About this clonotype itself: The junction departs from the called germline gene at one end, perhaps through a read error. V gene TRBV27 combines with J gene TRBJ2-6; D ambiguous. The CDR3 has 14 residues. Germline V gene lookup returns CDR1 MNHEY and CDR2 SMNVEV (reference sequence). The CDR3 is CTSSLSPGANVLTF. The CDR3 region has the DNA TGTACCAGCAGTTTATCACCCGGGGCCAACGTCCTGACTTTC.

The CDR3 region is CASSLIPGEQFF. The CDR3 nucleotides are TGTGCCAGCAGCTTAATTCCGGGTGAGCAGTTCTTC. The chain couples TRBV7-3 to TRBJ2-1; no reliable D call. V gave up 1 base and J gave up 9 bases, with 7 bases separating them. The CDR3 sequence is 12 residues long. Per germline, CDR1 SGHTA and CDR2 FQGTGA.

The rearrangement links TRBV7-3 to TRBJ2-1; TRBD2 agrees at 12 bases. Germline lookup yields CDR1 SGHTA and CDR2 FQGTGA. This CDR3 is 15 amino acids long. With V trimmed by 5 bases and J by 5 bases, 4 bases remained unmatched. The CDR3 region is CASSRRLAGDNEQFF. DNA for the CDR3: TGTGCCAGCAGCCGGAGACTAGCGGGGGACAATGAGCAGTTCTTC. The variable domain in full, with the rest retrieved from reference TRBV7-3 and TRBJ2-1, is GAGVSQTPSNKVTEKGKYVELRCDPISGHTALYWYRQSLGQGPEFLIYFQGTGAADDSGLPNDRFFAVRPEGSVSTLKIQRTERGDSAVYLCASSRRLAGDNEQFFGPGTRLTVL.

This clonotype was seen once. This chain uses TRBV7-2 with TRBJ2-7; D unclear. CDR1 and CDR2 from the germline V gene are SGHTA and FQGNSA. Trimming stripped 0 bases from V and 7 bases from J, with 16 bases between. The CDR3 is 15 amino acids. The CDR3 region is CASSLAPAAPAEQYF. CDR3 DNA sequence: TGTGCCAGCAGCTTAGCGCCCGCCGCCCCAGCGGAGCAGTACTTC.

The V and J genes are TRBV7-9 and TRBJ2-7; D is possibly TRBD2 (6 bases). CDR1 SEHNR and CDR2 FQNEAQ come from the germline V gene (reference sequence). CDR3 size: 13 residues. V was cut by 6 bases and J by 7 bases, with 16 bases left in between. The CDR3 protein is CASRPPGLREQYF. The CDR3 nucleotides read TGTGCCAGCAGACCTCCGGGACTGCGGGAGCAGTACTTC.

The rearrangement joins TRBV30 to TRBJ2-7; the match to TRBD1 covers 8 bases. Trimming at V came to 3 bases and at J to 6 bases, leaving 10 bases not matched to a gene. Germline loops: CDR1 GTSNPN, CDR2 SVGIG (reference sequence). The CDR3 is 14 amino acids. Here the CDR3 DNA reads TGTGCCTGGAGCCCAGGACAGGGACGGTTCGAGCAGTACTTC. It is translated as CAWSPGQGRFEQYF.

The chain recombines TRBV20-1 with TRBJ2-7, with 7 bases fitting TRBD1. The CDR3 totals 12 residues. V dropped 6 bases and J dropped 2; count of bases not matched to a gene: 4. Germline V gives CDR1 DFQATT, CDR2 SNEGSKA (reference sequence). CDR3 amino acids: CSAADRAYEQYF. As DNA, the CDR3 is TGCAGTGCCGCAGACAGGGCCTACGAGCAGTACTTC.

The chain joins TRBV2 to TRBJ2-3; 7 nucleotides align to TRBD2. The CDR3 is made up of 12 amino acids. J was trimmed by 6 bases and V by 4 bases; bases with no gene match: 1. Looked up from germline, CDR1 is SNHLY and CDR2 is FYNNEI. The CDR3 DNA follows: TGTGCCAGCAGTGGCGGGAGCGATACGCAGTATTTT. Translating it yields CASSGGSDTQYF.

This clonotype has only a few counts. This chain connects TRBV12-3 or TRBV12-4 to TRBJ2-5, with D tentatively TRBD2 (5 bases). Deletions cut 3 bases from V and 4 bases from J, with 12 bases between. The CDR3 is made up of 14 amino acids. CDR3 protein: CASSFGLAAETQYF. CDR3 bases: TGTGCCAGCAGTTTTGGCCTAGCCGCAGAGACCCAGTACTTC.

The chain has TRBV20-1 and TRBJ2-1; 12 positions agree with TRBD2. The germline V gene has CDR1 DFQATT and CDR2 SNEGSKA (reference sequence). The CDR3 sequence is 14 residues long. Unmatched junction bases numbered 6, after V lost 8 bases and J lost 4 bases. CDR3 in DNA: TGCAGTCCGAAGACTAGCGGGGGTTACAATGAGCAGTTCTTC. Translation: CSPKTSGGYNEQFF.